The 30 T cell receptor beta chains below all came from one sample that was sequenced in a study of cytotoxic CD8 clonotypes in ibrutinib-treated CLL. The table came from immunoSEQ multiplex PCR; TCRdb's copy has only in-frame clones and leaves some out. The sample lists 70,000 to 85,000 clones; more than 70% were seen once. The material was PBMCs, obtained at disease progression, from a patient treated with ibrutinib. The receptors here all came from a human donor with chronic lymphocytic leukemia.

V is TRBV19 and J is TRBJ2-1; the D gene is possibly TRBD2 (5 bases). Deletions cut 1 base from V and 0 bases from J, with 10 bases between. The CDR3 extends over 16 amino acids. The V gene's germline CDR1 is LNHDA and CDR2 SQIVND (reference sequence). In DNA form, the CDR3 reads TGTGCCAGTAGTATAGTCGGCACTAGCTCCTACAATGAGCAGTTCTTC. This sequence encodes CASSIVGTSSYNEQFF. Based on the CDR3 plus reference TRBV19 and TRBJ2-1, the full variable domain is DGGITQSPKYLFRKEGQNVTLSCEQNLNHDAMYWYRQDPGQGLRLIYYSQIVNDFQKGDIAEGYSVSREKKESFPLTVTSAQKNPTAFYLCASSIVGTSSYNEQFFGPGTRLTVL.

The J gene is TRBJ1-1, the V gene TRBV7-9; D might be TRBD1 (6 bases). Germline values: CDR1 SEHNR, CDR2 FQNEAQ (reference sequence). The CDR3 spans 17 residues. The V end was cut by 3 bases, the J end by 4 bases, with 21 bases between. CDR3 sequence: CASSFRLRRGALTEAFF. The DNA for the CDR3 is TGTGCCAGCAGCTTCCGCCTCAGGCGGGGGGCGCTCACTGAAGCTTTCTTT.

V and J are TRBV27 and TRBJ1-5; D is uncertain. This CDR3 has 15 amino acids. V was trimmed by 9 bases and J by 3 bases, leaving 18 bases between them. The germline gives CDR1 MNHEY, CDR2 SMNVEV (reference sequence). The CDR3 coding sequence is TGTGCCAGTCCGACTTGCAAAAGTTACAATCAGCCCCAGCATTTT. Its protein product is CASPTCKSYNQPQHF.

This clone was detected a few times. The chain employs TRBV6-5 and TRBJ1-1; D unresolved. Germline CDR1 and CDR2: MNHEY and SVGAGI. V lost 0 bases to trimming and J lost 1 base, with 6 bases between them. The CDR3 runs to 14 residues. CDR3 coding DNA: TGTGCCAGCAGTTACTCGAACGAGAACACTGAAGCTTTCTTT. This sequence encodes CASSYSNENTEAFF.

The CDR3 nucleotides are TGTGCCAGCAGCCCGGGATGGGCCTCGGGTGGCTACACCTTC. Protein: CASSPGWASGGYTF. J is TRBJ1-2 and V is TRBV5-4; D unclear. The CDR3 runs 14 residues. Germline values: CDR1 SGHNT, CDR2 YYREEE (reference sequence). The germline V and J ends were trimmed by 4 bases and 7 bases, with 17 bases remaining between them.

This sequence joins TRBV2 and TRBJ2-7, with D perhaps matching TRBD2 (5 bases). The germline gives CDR1 SNHLY, CDR2 FYNNEI. CDR3 length: 12 residues. V shed 6 bases and J shed 1 base, with 7 bases lying between them. CDR3 loop: CASRGDSYEQYF. Written as DNA, the CDR3 is TGTGCCAGCAGGGGAGATTCCTACGAGCAGTACTTC.

V gene TRBV5-1 combines with J gene TRBJ2-3, with TRBD2 as a possible D gene (6 bases). With 6 bases removed from V and 3 bases from J, the gap between germline ends came to 26 bases. The CDR3 covers 18 residues. Germline assignment: CDR1 SGHRS and CDR2 YFSETQ. CDR3 loop: CASTQSTGVGPWTDTQYF. The CDR3, as DNA: TGCGCCAGCACTCAATCTACGGGAGTAGGTCCTTGGACAGATACGCAGTATTTT.

The chain uses TRBV5-1 and TRBJ2-7, with a weak D call TRBD1 (5 bases). CDR1 is SGHRS and CDR2 is YFSETQ in the germline V gene. V gave up 5 bases and J gave up 4 bases, with 13 bases separating them. The CDR3 length is 13 residues. CDR3 coding DNA: TGCGCCAGCAGGACCGACAGAGTTTACGAGCAGTACTTC. Residues: CASRTDRVYEQYF.

The chain has TRBV5-1 and TRBJ2-3; no definite D call. The CDR3 consists of 15 residues. V shed 4 bases and J shed 0 bases, with 12 bases lying between them. Germline CDR1 reads SGHRS; CDR2 reads YFSETQ. The CDR3 is CASSPMPTSTDTQYF. Written as DNA, the CDR3 is TGCGCCAGCAGCCCAATGCCAACTAGCACAGATACGCAGTATTTT.

J is TRBJ1-1 and V is TRBV30; D remains ambiguous. Between the trimmed V and J ends, which lost 7 bases and 2 bases, there was a span of 17 bases. The length of the CDR3 is 14 residues. Germline loops: CDR1 GTSNPN, CDR2 SVGIG (reference sequence). Here the CDR3 DNA reads TGTGCCTACTCTGCGGTACAATTAAACACTGAAGCTTTCTTT. Its protein product is CAYSAVQLNTEAFF.

The rearrangement uses TRBV7-9 and TRBJ1-2; the D gene is possibly TRBD1 (5 bases). CDR1 SEHNR and CDR2 FQNEAQ come from the germline V gene (reference sequence). The CDR3 is made up of 14 amino acids. Between the trimmed V and J ends, which lost 1 base and 2 bases, there was a span of 8 bases. The CDR3 DNA reads as TGTGCCAGCAGCTTAGTACGGGACAACTATGGCTACACCTTC. This codes for CASSLVRDNYGYTF.

This clone is termed medium-sized. This chain uses TRBV7-9 with TRBJ1-3; weak D call: TRBD1 (6 bases). The CDR3 has 15 amino acids. V lost 5 bases and J lost 2, with 13 bases in between. Germline CDR1 is SEHNR and CDR2 is FQNEAQ (reference sequence). The CDR3 spells CASSGGGVPGNTIYF. Written as DNA, the CDR3 is TGTGCCAGCAGCGGGGGCGGAGTGCCTGGAAACACCATATATTTT.

The J gene is TRBJ2-3, the V gene TRBV7-9; the match to TRBD1 covers 8 bases. Germline V CDR1 and CDR2: SEHNR, FQNEAQ (reference sequence). With V trimmed by 1 base and J by 10 bases, 7 bases remained unmatched. The CDR3 covers 14 residues. The CDR3: CASSLVSRGHAQYF. Written as DNA, the CDR3 is TGTGCCAGCAGCTTAGTTTCCAGGGGGCACGCGCAGTATTTT.

CDR3 sequence: CASSAPQGAYNEQFF. In nucleotides, the CDR3 is TGTGCCAGCAGCGCACCACAGGGTGCCTACAATGAGCAGTTCTTC. The chain is built from TRBV9 and TRBJ2-1, with a possible D match to TRBD1 (6 bases). Between the trimmed V and J ends, which lost 3 bases and 2 bases, there was a span of 12 bases. CDR1 and CDR2 from the germline V gene are SGDLS and YYNGEE. The CDR3 loop spans 15 amino acids.

This chain joins TRBV7-8 and TRBJ1-1, with D maybe TRBD1 (5 bases). Germline CDR1 SGHVS, CDR2 FQNEAQ. This CDR3 has 13 amino acids. V gave up 6 bases and J gave up 4 bases, with 12 bases separating them. The CDR3 DNA reads TGTGCCAGCAGATTCGGGGGGAGCACTGAAGCTTTCTTT. Residues: CASRFGGSTEAFF. The complete variable domain, with remaining parts taken from reference TRBV7-8 and TRBJ1-1, reads GAGVSQSPRYKVAKRGQDVALRCDPISGHVSLFWYQQALGQGPEFLTYFQNEAQLDKSGLPSDRFFAERPEGSVSTLKIQRTQQEDSAVYLCASRFGGSTEAFFGQGTRLTVV.

The chain is built from TRBV15 and TRBJ2-3; D remains unclear. This CDR3 has 16 residues. CDR1 is LNHNV and CDR2 is YYDKDF in the germline V gene (reference sequence). V lost 4 bases, J lost 1 base, and 15 bases lay in between. CDR3 residues: CATSKGLVSGTDTQYF. Here the CDR3 DNA reads TGTGCCACCAGCAAAGGATTAGTTTCTGGCACAGATACGCAGTATTTT.

The rearrangement links TRBV2 to TRBJ2-5, with D possibly TRBD2 on 6 matching bases. Trimming pared 4 bases from V and 2 bases from J, leaving 11 bases between. Germline lookup yields CDR1 SNHLY and CDR2 FYNNEI. The CDR3 has 14 amino acids. For the CDR3, the DNA is TGTGCCAGCAGTGCGAGGAGCGGGCAAGAGACCCAGTACTTC. This sequence encodes CASSARSGQETQYF. The full variable domain, completed using reference TRBV2 and TRBJ2-5, is EPEVTQTPSHQVTQMGQEVILRCVPISNHLYFYWYRQILGQKVEFLVSFYNNEISEKSEIFDDQFSVERPDGSNFTLKIRSTKLEDSAMYFCASSARSGQETQYFGPGTRLLVL.

The chain carries TRBV7-9 and TRBJ1-1; D may be TRBD1 (6 bases). Trimming shortened V by 1 base and J by 0 bases, and 9 bases separated the two germline ends. Germline V gene sequence: CDR1 SEHNR, CDR2 FQNEAQ (reference sequence). The CDR3 is made up of 15 amino acids. CDR3 in DNA: TGTGCCAGCAGCTTAGATGCAGGGGTGAACACTGAAGCTTTCTTT. Amino acids: CASSLDAGVNTEAFF. The complete variable domain, with remaining parts taken from reference TRBV7-9 and TRBJ1-1, reads DTGVSQNPRHKITKRGQNVTFRCDPISEHNRLYWYRQTLGQGPEFLTYFQNEAQLEKSRLLSDRFSAERPKGSFSTLEIQRTEQGDSAMYLCASSLDAGVNTEAFFGQGTRLTVV.

The chain joins TRBV2 to TRBJ2-1; 7 nucleotides match TRBD1. The CDR3 has 14 amino acids. CDR1 and CDR2 (germline): SNHLY, FYNNEI. V was clipped by 2 bases and J by 2 bases; unmatched bases: 0. The CDR3 region is CASSEQGAYNEQFF. The DNA of the CDR3 is TGTGCCAGCAGTGAACAGGGGGCCTACAATGAGCAGTTCTTC.

Only a few counts were recorded for this clone. The CDR3 DNA reads as TGTGCCAGCAAGGTAGGGACGGCTAGCAATCAGCCCCAGCATTTT. Translating it yields CASKVGTASNQPQHF. V gene TRBV2 combines with J gene TRBJ1-5, with a possible D match to TRBD1 (5 bases). V was shortened by 7 bases and J by 0 bases, with 13 bases between the two germline ends. The length of the CDR3 is 15 residues. Germline V gene data show CDR1 as SNHLY and CDR2 as FYNNEI. Supplemented by reference TRBV2 and TRBJ1-5, the full variable domain reads EPEVTQTPSHQVTQMGQEVILRCVPISNHLYFYWYRQILGQKVEFLVSFYNNEISEKSEIFDDQFSVERPDGSNFTLKIRSTKLEDSAMYFCASKVGTASNQPQHFGDGTRLSIL.

This clone was seen more than once but under ten times. The chain recombines TRBV19 with TRBJ2-1; 13 bases are a match to TRBD2. Trimming removed 5 bases from V and 10 bases from J; junction bases left unmatched: 8. This CDR3 contains 15 residues. Germline V gene lookup returns CDR1 LNHDA and CDR2 SQIVND (reference sequence). The CDR3 nucleotides read TGTGCCAGTAGTGCCGGGACTAGCGGGACCATGGAGCAGTTCTTC. Translating it yields CASSAGTSGTMEQFF.

This rearrangement joins TRBV10-3 to TRBJ2-1; 8 bases match TRBD1. The CDR3 runs 16 residues. Germline CDR1 is ENHRY and CDR2 is SYGVKD. Germline trimming cut 6 bases from V and 4 bases from J; bases unmatched to any gene: 11. CDR3 sequence reads: CAIRSPGTGGYNEQFF. CDR3 bases: TGTGCCATCAGGAGTCCCGGGACAGGAGGATACAATGAGCAGTTCTTC.

The CDR3 loop reads CASSYTSGLERVYEQFF. The CDR3 DNA sequence: TGTGCCAGCAGTTATACTAGCGGCCTAGAGCGGGTCTATGAGCAGTTCTTC. The rearrangement joins TRBV7-9 to TRBJ2-1; 8 bases line up with TRBD2. Germline-derived CDR1 and CDR2 are SEHNR and FQNEAQ (reference sequence). The V gene end was trimmed by 6 bases and the J gene end by 8 bases; junction bases not matched to a gene: 18. The CDR3 covers 17 residues. The full variable domain, in which reference TRBV7-9 and TRBJ2-1 provide the parts outside the CDR3, is DTGVSQNPRHKITKRGQNVTFRCDPISEHNRLYWYRQTLGQGPEFLTYFQNEAQLEKSRLLSDRFSAERPKGSFSTLEIQRTEQGDSAMYLCASSYTSGLERVYEQFFGPGTRLTVL.

The chain employs TRBV27 and TRBJ1-5; D is perhaps TRBD1 (5 bases). The germline V gene encodes CDR1 MNHEY and CDR2 SMNVEV (reference sequence). This CDR3 contains 14 residues. V lost 3 bases and J lost 3, with 9 bases in between. CDR3 residues: CASSFMGPNQPQHF. In nucleotides, the CDR3 is TGTGCCAGCAGTTTCATGGGGCCCAATCAGCCCCAGCATTTT.

The rearrangement uses TRBV10-3 and TRBJ2-7, with 15 bases fitting TRBD2. The trim removed 8 bases at V and 3 bases at J, leaving 8 bases unmatched. The CDR3 is made up of 16 amino acids. Germline V lookup: CDR1 ENHRY, CDR2 SYGVKD. This CDR3 reads CAIGWTSGGGYYEQYF. Here the CDR3 DNA reads TGTGCCATCGGATGGACTAGCGGGGGGGGATACTACGAGCAGTACTTC.

Remarks on this clone: Relative to the germline gene, one junction end is altered; a read error may explain this. This chain connects TRBV18 to TRBJ1-4, with TRBD1 matching 8 bases. The CDR3 runs to 12 residues. Germline V gene sequence: CDR1 KGHSH, CDR2 LQKENI. The CDR3 DNA reads as TGTGCCAGCTCACCCGGGGGAGGGACAGGAAACTTT. This sequence encodes CASSPGGGTGNF.

The chain carries TRBV18 and TRBJ2-2, with D possibly being TRBD1 or TRBD2 (5 bases each). This CDR3 has 18 residues. V was trimmed by 6 bases and J by 5 bases, leaving 25 bases between them. Germline CDR1 KGHSH, CDR2 LQKENI. CDR3 loop: CASSRWDPTFSGTGELFF. Here the CDR3 DNA reads TGTGCCAGCTCGCGGTGGGACCCAACTTTTTCGGGAACCGGGGAGCTGTTTTTT.

V and J are TRBV30 and TRBJ1-1, with D possibly TRBD1 on 5 matching bases. Germline CDR1 reads GTSNPN; CDR2 reads SVGIG (reference sequence). This CDR3 has 15 residues. Between the trimmed V and J ends, which lost 3 bases and 4 bases, there was a span of 18 bases. The CDR3: CAWSKLGQGGTEAFF. In DNA form, the CDR3 reads TGTGCCTGGAGCAAACTAGGGCAGGGAGGCACTGAAGCTTTCTTT. The full variable domain, in which reference TRBV30 and TRBJ1-1 provide the parts outside the CDR3, is SQTIHQWPATLVQPVGSPLSLECTVEGTSNPNLYWYRQAAGRGLQLLFYSVGIGQISSEVPQNLSASRPQDRQFILSSKKLLLSDSGFYLCAWSKLGQGGTEAFFGQGTRLTVV.

The chain is built from TRBV4-2 and TRBJ2-5, with TRBD2 as a possible D gene (6 bases). V lost 4 bases, J lost 3 bases, and 6 bases lay in between. Germline-derived CDR1 and CDR2 are LGHNA and YNFKEQ. The CDR3 length is 12 residues. The CDR3 protein is CASSRTKETQYF. The CDR3, as DNA: TGTGCCAGCAGCCGGACTAAAGAGACCCAGTACTTC.

The chain employs TRBV2 and TRBJ2-5; 14 bases are a match to TRBD2. Losses at the gene ends were 3 bases for V and 5 bases for J; bases not matched to a gene: 20. The germline V gene encodes CDR1 SNHLY and CDR2 FYNNEI. This CDR3 spans 21 amino acids. The CDR3 region has the DNA TGTGCCAGCAGTGAGCCGGTGCCCATTAGACTAGCGGGAGGGTTTGGGGAGACCCAGTACTTC. Translated, it gives CASSEPVPIRLAGGFGETQYF.